Presented here are 31 T cell receptor beta chains from one specimen sequenced in a study of cytomegalovirus exposure and HLA in healthy donors. PCR amplification relied on 60 Vbeta primers (plus 13 Jbeta primers). Only in-frame clones appear in the TCRdb table, and some are missing; sequencing was by immunoSEQ multiplex PCR. The table has over 70,000 clones, less than 80% seen once; the top ten hold around a fifth. Sequencing was done on a sample of PBMCs. The receptor source for this set is a woman between 45 and 60 years old in good health and CMV-seropositive.

This clone was seen a few times. V usage is TRBV9 and J usage is TRBJ2-3, with D possibly TRBD2 on 7 matching bases. The CDR3 is made up of 15 amino acids. The V and J ends lost 3 bases and 5 bases respectively, with 16 bases between them. The germline V gene encodes CDR1 SGDLS and CDR2 YYNGEE. The chain's CDR3 is CASSAGGQGKDTQYF. The DNA for the CDR3 is TGTGCCAGCAGCGCGGGGGGCCAAGGGAAAGATACGCAGTATTTT.

This clone was observed a handful of times. This chain joins TRBV10-1 and TRBJ1-2, with a weak D call TRBD1 (5 bases). Germline CDR1 reads WNHNN; CDR2 reads SYGVQD (reference sequence). V dropped 6 bases and J dropped 2 bases, with 10 bases sitting between them. This CDR3 has 13 amino acids. The CDR3 nucleotides read TGCGCCAGCAGCCAGGACAAGAACTATGGCTACACCTTC. Protein product: CASSQDKNYGYTF.

This chain joins TRBV25-1 and TRBJ2-7; 10 bases line up with TRBD2. The CDR3 covers 13 residues. V shed 6 bases, J shed 2 bases, and the junction held 1 base outside the gene matches. CDR1 is MGHDK, CDR2 SYGVNS, per germline. CDR3: CASSLAGAYEQYF. In nucleotides, the CDR3 is TGTGCCAGCAGCCTAGCGGGGGCCTACGAGCAGTACTTC.

This clone is medium-sized (0.01 to 0.1%). The gene calls are TRBV5-4 and TRBJ1-2; TRBD1 agrees at 9 bases. The CDR3 is made up of 15 amino acids. V lost 4 bases and J lost 4; bases outside the gene matches: 8. Germline lookup yields CDR1 SGHNT and CDR2 YYREEE (reference sequence). This chain's CDR3 is CASSQRGQGFYGYTF. The CDR3 DNA reads TGTGCCAGCAGCCAGCGGGGACAGGGATTCTATGGCTACACCTTC.

This chain links TRBV15 with TRBJ1-4; TRBD1 matches 7 bases. CDR1 is LNHNV and CDR2 is YYDKDF in the germline V gene (reference sequence). Trimming took 5 bases from V and 2 from J; bases not matched to a gene: 8. The CDR3 covers 16 residues. CDR3 sequence reads: CATSDLPGQTNEKLFF. CDR3 nucleotide sequence: TGTGCCACCAGCGACCTGCCGGGACAGACTAATGAAAAACTGTTTTTT. Based on the CDR3 plus reference TRBV15 and TRBJ1-4, the full variable domain is DAMVIQNPRYQVTQFGKPVTLSCSQTLNHNVMYWYQQKSSQAPKLLFHYYDKDFNNEADTPDNFQSRRPNTSFCFLDIRSPGLGDTAMYLCATSDLPGQTNEKLFFGSGTQLSVL.

The chain employs TRBV10-3 and TRBJ1-2; weak D call: TRBD1 (6 bases). The CDR3 consists of 13 residues. The V gene lost 2 bases and the J gene lost 6 bases, with 10 bases spanning the gap. CDR1 is ENHRY, CDR2 SYGVKD, per germline. For the CDR3, the DNA is TGTGCCATCAGTGAGGGACAGATAAATGGCTACACCTTC. Translating gives CAISEGQINGYTF.

This clone has only a few counts. V gene TRBV28 combines with J gene TRBJ1-2; 9 bases agree with TRBD1. The CDR3 sequence is 14 residues long. After removal of 6 bases from V and 5 bases from J, the junction contained 7 bases not matched to a gene. Germline loops: CDR1 MDHEN, CDR2 SYDVKM. The CDR3 bases are TGTGCCAGCAGCTGGACAGGGGCAGGGTATGGCTACACCTTC. Amino acid sequence: CASSWTGAGYGYTF.

The chain joins TRBV9 to TRBJ2-3; 11 bases match TRBD2. The CDR3 loop spans 14 amino acids. CDR1 and CDR2 (germline): SGDLS, YYNGEE. J gave up 7 bases and V 3 bases, and 4 bases lay outside the gene matches. The CDR3 DNA reads as TGTGCCAGCAGCGGTCTAGCGGGGGGTCATACGCAGTATTTT. Translated, it gives CASSGLAGGHTQYF.

The gene calls are TRBV7-9 and TRBJ1-1; D ambiguous. Trimming shortened V by 2 bases and J by 8 bases, and 6 bases separated the two germline ends. The CDR3 is 11 residues long. The V gene's germline CDR1 is SEHNR and CDR2 FQNEAQ (reference sequence). CDR3 nucleotides: TGTGCCAGCAGCTTATCAGGAGAAGCTTTCTTT. It encodes CASSLSGEAFF.

Only a few counts were recorded for this clone. The chain links TRBV15 to TRBJ2-7; 10 bases are shared with TRBD1. V trimming: 4 bases; J trimming: 2 bases; junction bases outside the gene matches: 11. The CDR3 sequence is 17 residues long. CDR1 and CDR2 (germline): LNHNV, YYDKDF (reference sequence). CDR3 DNA: TGTGCCACCAGCAAATATTATGGACAGGGGGGCACCTACGAGCAGTACTTC. This gives the protein CATSKYYGQGGTYEQYF.

This chain joins TRBV2 and TRBJ2-5; D is uncertain. This CDR3 has 13 residues. The germline gives CDR1 SNHLY, CDR2 FYNNEI. Trimming cost V 3 bases and J 0 bases, with 5 bases left between them. The CDR3 loop is CASSELDQETQYF. The CDR3 nucleotides are TGTGCCAGCAGTGAGCTAGACCAAGAGACCCAGTACTTC.

The CDR3 sequence: CASSVESGDTLNYGYTF. The CDR3 nucleotides are TGTGCCAGCAGCGTAGAGTCAGGGGACACCCTTAACTATGGCTACACCTTC. The chain combines TRBV9 with TRBJ1-2, with TRBD1 as a possible D gene (6 bases). This CDR3 comprises 17 residues. V lost 0 bases, J lost 1 base, and 16 bases lay in between. Germline V gene sequence: CDR1 SGDLS, CDR2 YYNGEE. The full variable domain, its missing parts supplied by reference TRBV9 and TRBJ1-2, is DSGVTQTPKHLITATGQRVTLRCSPRSGDLSVYWYQQSLDQGLQFLIQYYNGEERAKGNILERFSAQQFPDLHSELNLSSLELGDSALYFCASSVESGDTLNYGYTFGSGTRLTVV.

CDR3 sequence (DNA): TGTGCCAGCAGCGTAGACCAGGGGGGTGGCTACACCTTC. Its protein is CASSVDQGGGYTF. The chain combines TRBV9 with TRBJ1-2; 7 nucleotides agree with TRBD1. Germline trimming cut 0 bases from V and 7 bases from J; bases unmatched to any gene: 3. Germline CDR1 reads SGDLS; CDR2 reads YYNGEE. This CDR3 spans 13 amino acids.

This CDR3 is CASSPNGGSDEQYF. CDR3 DNA sequence: TGTGCCAGCAGCCCCAACGGAGGGTCGGACGAGCAGTACTTC. V and J are TRBV7-9 and TRBJ2-7, with a possible D match to TRBD2 (6 bases). Germline V gene lookup returns CDR1 SEHNR and CDR2 FQNEAQ (reference sequence). Deletions cut 5 bases from V and 5 bases from J, with 16 bases between. The CDR3 runs to 14 residues.

This clone turned up a few times. This sequence joins TRBV19 and TRBJ2-7; 8 bases are shared with TRBD1. The V and J ends lost 5 bases and 5 bases, in that order; junction bases with no gene match: 5. Germline-derived CDR1 and CDR2 are LNHDA and SQIVND (reference sequence). The CDR3 is 13 residues long. CDR3 nucleotide sequence: TGTGCCAGTAGTCACCAGGGGGCCAACGAGCAGTACTTC. Encoded protein: CASSHQGANEQYF.

The V and J genes are TRBV4-3 and TRBJ1-4, with TRBD1 identical over 9 bases. Unmatched junction bases numbered 7, after V lost 1 base and J lost 10 bases. This CDR3 comprises 15 residues. Germline V gene sequence: CDR1 LGHNA, CDR2 YSLEER. The CDR3 protein is CASSQAGTGRGKLFF. As DNA, the CDR3 is TGCGCCAGCAGCCAAGCAGGGACAGGGAGGGGAAAACTGTTTTTT.

The chain carries TRBV27 and TRBJ1-2; 7 bases align to TRBD1. Germline trimming cut 1 base from V and 6 bases from J; bases unmatched to any gene: 11. The CDR3 contains 16 residues. Germline V gives CDR1 MNHEY, CDR2 SMNVEV (reference sequence). For the CDR3, the DNA is TGTGCCAGCAGTTTATTGACAGGGACGGTAAACCATGGCTACACCTTC. Amino acids: CASSLLTGTVNHGYTF.

V usage is TRBV7-2 and J usage is TRBJ2-7; 7 nucleotides agree with TRBD1. Germline V gene data show CDR1 as SGHTA and CDR2 as FQGNSA. The junction had 14 bases not matched to a gene; V was cut back by 5 bases and J by 7 bases. The CDR3 runs to 15 residues. The chain's CDR3 is CASSPGLAQGEEQYF. CDR3 sequence (DNA): TGTGCCAGCAGCCCAGGACTCGCCCAGGGGGAGGAGCAGTACTTC.

The V gene is TRBV29-1, the J gene TRBJ1-1, with D maybe TRBD1 (5 bases). Germline lookup yields CDR1 SQVTM and CDR2 ANQGSEA. CDR3 length: 13 amino acids. With 4 bases removed from V and 5 bases from J, the gap between germline ends came to 14 bases. The CDR3 bases are TGCAGCGTTGCTACTTCAGGGTCGACTGAAGCTTTCTTT. It is translated as CSVATSGSTEAFF.

Regarding this clone: This specimen includes other DNA sequences encoding the same CDR3. This chain connects TRBV7-2 to TRBJ2-5; 10 bases agree with TRBD1. This CDR3 is 13 amino acids long. The germline gives CDR1 SGHTA, CDR2 FQGNSA. V lost 5 bases, J lost 5 bases, and 2 bases stayed unmatched. CDR3 sequence reads: CASSRDRGETQYF. Written as DNA, the CDR3 is TGTGCCAGCAGCCGGGACAGGGGTGAGACCCAGTACTTC.

The CDR3 DNA reads TGTGCCAGCAGCCATGGGGCCGATACCTATGGCTACACCTTC. Its protein product is CASSHGADTYGYTF. This chain links TRBV14 with TRBJ1-2, with a possible D match to TRBD1 (5 bases). Germline CDR1 and CDR2: SGHDN and FVKESK. The CDR3 contains 14 residues. Trimming removed 3 bases from V and 4 bases from J, with 12 bases in between. The whole variable domain, remainder taken from reference TRBV14 and TRBJ1-2, is EAGVTQFPSHSVIEKGQTVTLRCDPISGHDNLYWYRRVMGKEIKFLLHFVKESKQDESGMPNNRFLAERTGGTYSTLKVQPAELEDSGVYFCASSHGADTYGYTFGSGTRLTVV.

The rearrangement links TRBV18 to TRBJ1-2; unclear D gene. V was trimmed by 2 bases and J by 4 bases, leaving 11 bases between them. Germline CDR1 is KGHSH and CDR2 is LQKENI. The CDR3 is 14 residues long. DNA for the CDR3: TGTGCCAGCTCACCAACGGTTGCCCTCTATGGCTACACCTTC. The encoded protein is CASSPTVALYGYTF.

This clone was seen only a few times. The J gene is TRBJ2-3, the V gene TRBV4-2; D is possibly TRBD2 (7 bases). V was clipped by 8 bases and J by 2 bases, with 17 bases between them. Germline CDR1 LGHNA, CDR2 YNFKEQ. The CDR3 covers 15 residues. CDR3: CASSGGGDPTDTQYF. For the CDR3, the DNA is TGTGCCAGCTCTGGGGGGGGCGACCCCACAGATACGCAGTATTTT.

The chain joins TRBV28 to TRBJ2-3; no clear D. V was trimmed by 4 bases and J by 4 bases, leaving 6 bases between them. The CDR3 runs 12 residues. Germline V lookup: CDR1 MDHEN, CDR2 SYDVKM. CDR3 DNA: TGTGCCAGCAGTTCCTCCGCAGATACGCAGTATTTT. Protein: CASSSSADTQYF.

V and J are TRBV28 and TRBJ2-1, with D possibly being TRBD2 (6 bases). This CDR3 is 13 amino acids long. Deletions cut 5 bases from V and 13 bases from J, with 18 bases between. Per germline, CDR1 MDHEN and CDR2 SYDVKM. CDR3 loop: CASSQPWGDHQFF. The CDR3 region has the DNA TGTGCCAGCAGTCAACCGTGGGGGGACCACCAGTTCTTC.

This chain links TRBV6-1 with TRBJ1-4; weak D call: TRBD1 (6 bases). The length of the CDR3 is 13 residues. CDR1 and CDR2 from the germline V gene are MNHNS and SASEGT. The V gene lost 8 bases and the J gene lost 8 bases, with 15 bases spanning the gap. The chain's CDR3 is CASRYAGAEKLFF. DNA for the CDR3: TGTGCCAGCCGATACGCAGGGGCGGAAAAACTGTTTTTT.

This clone was seen once. In nucleotides, the CDR3 is TGTGCCAGCAGTCAAACTACAGGGTCATGGGGTTCACCCCTCCACTTT. Translating gives CASSQTTGSWGSPLHF. The chain employs TRBV28 and TRBJ1-6, with D maybe TRBD1 (6 bases). The germline V gene encodes CDR1 MDHEN and CDR2 SYDVKM. V was trimmed by 5 bases and J by 9 bases, leaving 20 bases between them. The CDR3 is made up of 16 amino acids. Looking up the rest from reference TRBV28 and TRBJ1-6 gives the full variable domain: DVKVTQSSRYLVKRTGEKVFLECVQDMDHENMFWYRQDPGLGLRLIYFSYDVKMKEKGDIPEGYSVSREKKERFSLILESASTNQTSMYLCASSQTTGSWGSPLHFGNGTRLTVT.

The chain has TRBV19 and TRBJ2-7; no firm D call. Per germline, CDR1 LNHDA and CDR2 SQIVND (reference sequence). V was clipped by 3 bases and J by 1 base, with 7 bases between them. The CDR3 loop spans 13 amino acids. The CDR3 reads CASSISVSYEQYF. Here the CDR3 DNA reads TGTGCCAGTAGTATTTCAGTTTCCTACGAGCAGTACTTC.

This clone showed up just a few times. This sequence joins TRBV7-9 and TRBJ2-7, with 7 bases matching TRBD1. V shed 4 bases, J shed 5 bases, and the junction held 8 bases outside the gene matches. Germline CDR1 SEHNR, CDR2 FQNEAQ (reference sequence). CDR3 size: 14 residues. The DNA for the CDR3 is TGTGCCAGCAGCTGGGATACAGGGGACGACGAGCAGTACTTC. Its protein is CASSWDTGDDEQYF.

CDR3 residues: CASSFNIQETQYF. CDR3 sequence (DNA): TGTGCCAGCAGCTTTAACATCCAAGAGACCCAGTACTTC. The chain recombines TRBV7-3 with TRBJ2-5; no clear D. In germline, CDR1 is SGHTA, CDR2 FQGTGA. The CDR3 totals 13 residues. The ends were cut back, 3 bases at V and 1 base at J, with 6 bases in the middle.

V is TRBV28 and J is TRBJ2-7, with D uncertain. Looked up from germline, CDR1 is MDHEN and CDR2 is SYDVKM. With 3 bases removed from V and 3 bases from J, the gap between germline ends came to 12 bases. The CDR3 totals 14 residues. This chain's CDR3 is CASSFLTDSYEQYF. CDR3 DNA sequence: TGTGCCAGCAGTTTCCTGACTGATAGCTACGAGCAGTACTTC.